A selection of T cell receptor beta chains follows, all from one sample in a study of T cell responses to AZD1222 COVID-19 vaccine. Profiling relied on immunoSEQ multiplex PCR, and the TCRdb table lists in-frame clones only, not all of them. The sample shows about 130,000 clones, about 87% of them seen only once. The sample here was peripheral blood, taken on day 0 of AZD1222 vaccination. These TCRs come from an adult in good health. Each CDR3 is given with its conserved first and last residue. Fields, in order: D gene, J gene, V gene, clone size, CDR3 protein, CDR3 DNA. A D gene is named only where the DNA matches it firmly. Rows give clone size only sometimes, using once, few, many, or a class for an expanded clone.

d_call: .; j_call: TRBJ2-6; v_call: TRBV4-2; clone_size: .; cdr3_aa: CASSPWGTSSSGANVLTF; cdr3_nt: TGTGCCAGCAGCCCGTGGGGGACATCTAGCTCTGGGGCCAACGTCCTGACTTTC
d_call: .; j_call: TRBJ2-5; v_call: TRBV2; clone_size: few; cdr3_aa: CASSEALGLGRGTQYF; cdr3_nt: TGTGCCAGCAGTGAAGCGCTCGGCCTCGGGCGGGGGACCCAGTACTTC
d_call: .; j_call: TRBJ1-1; v_call: TRBV5-5; clone_size: .; cdr3_aa: CASSLVRDTEAFF; cdr3_nt: TGTGCCAGCAGCTTGGTGAGGGATACTGAAGCTTTCTTT
d_call: .; j_call: TRBJ1-1; v_call: TRBV5-1; clone_size: once; cdr3_aa: CASSPTGNTEAFF; cdr3_nt: TGCGCCAGCAGCCCCACAGGGAACACTGAAGCTTTCTTT
d_call: TRBD1; j_call: TRBJ1-2; v_call: TRBV23-1; clone_size: few; cdr3_aa: CASSQSRGRYGYTF; cdr3_nt: TGCGCCAGCAGTCAATCGAGGGGGCGGTATGGCTACACCTTC
d_call: TRBD1; j_call: TRBJ1-1; v_call: TRBV19; clone_size: .; cdr3_aa: CASSLQGVTEAFF; cdr3_nt: TGTGCCAGTAGTTTACAGGGGGTCACTGAAGCTTTCTTT
d_call: .; j_call: TRBJ2-2; v_call: TRBV6-5; clone_size: .; cdr3_aa: CASRGQGYTGELFF; cdr3_nt: TGTGCCAGCAGAGGGCAGGGCTACACCGGGGAGCTGTTTTTT
d_call: TRBD1; j_call: TRBJ2-5; v_call: TRBV7-2; clone_size: .; cdr3_aa: CASSSRGETQYF; cdr3_nt: TGTGCCAGCAGCTCCAGGGGGGAGACCCAGTACTTC
d_call: TRBD1; j_call: TRBJ2-1; v_call: TRBV6-5; clone_size: .; cdr3_aa: CASSQNRGHEQFF; cdr3_nt: TGTGCCAGCAGTCAAAACAGGGGGCATGAGCAGTTCTTC
d_call: .; j_call: TRBJ2-7; v_call: TRBV28; clone_size: .; cdr3_aa: CASSLTGYEQYF; cdr3_nt: TGTGCCAGCAGTTTAACAGGGTACGAGCAGTACTTC
d_call: .; j_call: TRBJ1-1; v_call: TRBV3-1/TRBV3-2; clone_size: .; cdr3_aa: CASSQGPGLTEAFF; cdr3_nt: TGTGCCAGCAGCCAAGGGCCGGGCCTGACTGAAGCTTTCTTT
d_call: TRBD2; j_call: TRBJ2-3; v_call: TRBV3-1/TRBV3-2; clone_size: .; cdr3_aa: CASSLSGGLTDTQYF; cdr3_nt: TGTGCCAGCAGCCTTAGCGGGGGACTCACAGATACGCAGTATTTT
d_call: .; j_call: TRBJ1-1; v_call: TRBV6-1; clone_size: .; cdr3_aa: CASSEQGLNTEAFF; cdr3_nt: TGTGCCAGCAGTGAACAGGGCCTGAACACTGAAGCTTTCTTT
d_call: TRBD2; j_call: TRBJ2-3; v_call: TRBV6-5; clone_size: .; cdr3_aa: CASSGGADTQYF; cdr3_nt: TGTGCCAGCAGCGGGGGGGCGGATACGCAGTATTTT
d_call: TRBD2; j_call: TRBJ2-1; v_call: TRBV4-3; clone_size: .; cdr3_aa: CARGREGNYNEQFF; cdr3_nt: TGCGCCAGGGGACGGGAGGGGAATTACAATGAGCAGTTCTTC
d_call: TRBD1; j_call: TRBJ1-1; v_call: TRBV2; clone_size: .; cdr3_aa: CASSESYRGNTEAFF; cdr3_nt: TGTGCCAGCAGTGAATCCTACAGGGGGAACACTGAAGCTTTCTTT
d_call: .; j_call: TRBJ1-1; v_call: TRBV4-2; clone_size: .; cdr3_aa: CASSHPSLNTEAFF; cdr3_nt: TGTGCCAGCAGCCACCCAAGCCTGAACACTGAAGCTTTCTTT
d_call: TRBD2; j_call: TRBJ2-3; v_call: TRBV6-5; clone_size: .; cdr3_aa: CASETGTSSQYF; cdr3_nt: TGTGCCAGTGAGACCGGGACTAGCTCGCAGTATTTT
d_call: TRBD2; j_call: TRBJ2-3; v_call: TRBV11-2; clone_size: .; cdr3_aa: CASSLGWTSTTDTQYF; cdr3_nt: TGTGCCAGCAGCTTAGGATGGACTAGCACCACAGATACGCAGTATTTT
d_call: TRBD1; j_call: TRBJ1-3; v_call: TRBV7-9; clone_size: .; cdr3_aa: CASSDGQGLGNTIYF; cdr3_nt: TGTGCCAGCAGCGATGGACAGGGCCTTGGAAACACCATATATTTT
d_call: .; j_call: TRBJ1-1; v_call: TRBV29-1; clone_size: .; cdr3_aa: CSAPGWGGTEAFF; cdr3_nt: TGCAGCGCCCCTGGGTGGGGTGGCACTGAAGCTTTCTTT
d_call: TRBD1; j_call: TRBJ1-2; v_call: TRBV5-4; clone_size: .; cdr3_aa: CASSSTGTGDYGYTF; cdr3_nt: TGTGCCAGCAGCTCCACCGGGACAGGGGACTATGGCTACACCTTC
d_call: .; j_call: TRBJ2-7; v_call: TRBV21-1; clone_size: .; cdr3_aa: CASSDEKGYYEQYF; cdr3_nt: TGTGCCAGCAGCGACGAGAAGGGCTACTACGAGCAGTACTTC
d_call: TRBD1; j_call: TRBJ1-4; v_call: TRBV27; clone_size: once; cdr3_aa: CASRQDREATNEKLFF; cdr3_nt: TGTGCCAGCAGACAGGACAGGGAGGCAACTAATGAAAAACTGTTTTTT
d_call: .; j_call: TRBJ2-7; v_call: TRBV18; clone_size: .; cdr3_aa: CASSPTLGSYEQYF; cdr3_nt: TGTGCCAGCTCACCCACCCTGGGAAGCTACGAGCAGTACTTC
d_call: .; j_call: TRBJ1-6; v_call: TRBV7-6; clone_size: .; cdr3_aa: CASSYTDFGNSPLHF; cdr3_nt: TGTGCCAGCAGCTACACGGACTTCGGGAATTCACCCCTCCACTTT
d_call: TRBD2; j_call: TRBJ2-1; v_call: TRBV11-2; clone_size: .; cdr3_aa: CASSFYRTSGGVDEQFF; cdr3_nt: TGTGCCAGCAGCTTCTACCGGACTAGCGGGGGGGTTGATGAGCAGTTCTTC
d_call: .; j_call: TRBJ2-1; v_call: TRBV27; clone_size: .; cdr3_aa: CASRGPGTIYNEQFF; cdr3_nt: TGTGCCAGCAGGGGGCCGGGAACTATCTACAATGAGCAGTTCTTC
d_call: .; j_call: TRBJ2-1; v_call: TRBV14; clone_size: once; cdr3_aa: CASSQEGHSSYNEQFF; cdr3_nt: TGTGCCAGCAGCCAAGAAGGTCACAGCTCCTACAATGAGCAGTTCTTC
d_call: .; j_call: TRBJ1-1; v_call: TRBV19; clone_size: .; cdr3_aa: CASSILRGPNTEAFF; cdr3_nt: TGTGCCAGTAGTATTTTAAGGGGTCCCAACACTGAAGCTTTCTTT
d_call: TRBD1; j_call: TRBJ2-5; v_call: TRBV19; clone_size: once; cdr3_aa: CASSSPDREETQYF; cdr3_nt: TGTGCCAGTAGTTCCCCGGACAGGGAAGAGACCCAGTACTTC
d_call: .; j_call: TRBJ2-7; v_call: TRBV7-2; clone_size: .; cdr3_aa: CASSFAPRQSASYEQYF; cdr3_nt: TGTGCCAGCAGCTTCGCGCCTCGACAGTCGGCCTCCTACGAGCAGTACTTC
d_call: .; j_call: TRBJ1-5; v_call: TRBV19; clone_size: few; cdr3_aa: CASSIAVGSNQPQHF; cdr3_nt: TGTGCCAGTAGTATCGCGGTCGGAAGCAATCAGCCCCAGCATTTT
d_call: TRBD1; j_call: TRBJ1-1; v_call: TRBV5-1; clone_size: .; cdr3_aa: CASTSTGDTEAFF; cdr3_nt: TGCGCCAGCACGTCGACAGGGGACACTGAAGCTTTCTTT
d_call: .; j_call: TRBJ1-3; v_call: TRBV9; clone_size: .; cdr3_aa: CASSVGTEGNTIYF; cdr3_nt: TGTGCCAGCAGCGTAGGGACAGAAGGAAACACCATATATTTT
d_call: .; j_call: TRBJ1-2; v_call: TRBV2; clone_size: once; cdr3_aa: CASSEGEFPRGYTF; cdr3_nt: TGTGCCAGCAGTGAAGGGGAGTTTCCGCGTGGCTACACCTTC
d_call: .; j_call: TRBJ1-4; v_call: TRBV28; clone_size: once; cdr3_aa: CASSSRQRRQGGRNEKLFF; cdr3_nt: TGTGCCAGCAGTTCTCGACAGCGTCGTCAAGGTGGCCGTAATGAAAAACTGTTTTTT
d_call: TRBD1; j_call: TRBJ1-6; v_call: TRBV7-9; clone_size: once; cdr3_aa: CASSPDRGLASPLHF; cdr3_nt: TGTGCCAGCAGCCCAGACAGGGGCTTAGCTTCACCCCTCCACTTT
d_call: TRBD1; j_call: TRBJ1-2; v_call: TRBV5-5; clone_size: .; cdr3_aa: CARILNGTGFFRGYTF; cdr3_nt: TGTGCCAGGATACTGAACGGGACAGGGTTTTTTCGTGGCTACACCTTC
d_call: .; j_call: TRBJ1-2; v_call: TRBV10-3; clone_size: .; cdr3_aa: CAVPDRNYGYTF; cdr3_nt: TGTGCCGTGCCGGACAGAAACTATGGCTACACCTTC
d_call: .; j_call: TRBJ2-2; v_call: TRBV6-5; clone_size: .; cdr3_aa: CASIQGSFAGELFF; cdr3_nt: TGTGCCAGCATCCAGGGGTCGTTCGCCGGGGAGCTGTTTTTT
d_call: .; j_call: TRBJ1-5; v_call: TRBV6-5; clone_size: once; cdr3_aa: CASSWRTAGNQPQHF; cdr3_nt: TGTGCCAGCAGTTGGAGGACAGCGGGCAATCAGCCCCAGCATTTT
d_call: TRBD2; j_call: TRBJ2-5; v_call: TRBV28; clone_size: .; cdr3_aa: CASSPGLAGVETQYF; cdr3_nt: TGTGCCAGCAGTCCGGGACTAGCGGGAGTGGAGACCCAGTACTTC
d_call: .; j_call: TRBJ2-5; v_call: TRBV25-1; clone_size: .; cdr3_aa: CASSDKAGRETQYF; cdr3_nt: TGTGCCAGCAGTGATAAAGCAGGGAGGGAGACCCAGTACTTC
d_call: .; j_call: TRBJ1-4; v_call: TRBV5-8; clone_size: once; cdr3_aa: CASSRALISGLFF; cdr3_nt: TGTGCCAGCAGCAGGGCCCTCATAAGCGGACTGTTTTTT
d_call: .; j_call: TRBJ1-2; v_call: TRBV6-5; clone_size: .; cdr3_aa: CASSRDRYYGYTF; cdr3_nt: TGTGCCAGCAGCCGCGACAGGTACTATGGCTACACCTTC
d_call: .; j_call: TRBJ1-5; v_call: TRBV10-1; clone_size: few; cdr3_aa: CASSPGSNQPQHF; cdr3_nt: TGCGCCAGCTCCCCCGGGAGCAATCAGCCCCAGCATTTT
d_call: TRBD1; j_call: TRBJ2-7; v_call: TRBV20-1; clone_size: .; cdr3_aa: CSATDRDSYEQYF; cdr3_nt: TGCAGTGCTACTGACAGGGACTCCTACGAGCAGTACTTC
d_call: TRBD1; j_call: TRBJ1-6; v_call: TRBV6-2/TRBV6-3; clone_size: .; cdr3_aa: CASSQSWTGGSYNSPLHF; cdr3_nt: TGTGCCAGCAGTCAGTCCTGGACAGGCGGCTCCTATAATTCACCCCTCCACTTT
d_call: .; j_call: TRBJ2-7; v_call: TRBV2; clone_size: .; cdr3_aa: CASSEGATSFYEQYF; cdr3_nt: TGTGCCAGCAGTGAAGGGGCTACCTCATTCTACGAGCAGTACTTC
d_call: .; j_call: TRBJ1-6; v_call: TRBV5-5; clone_size: .; cdr3_aa: CASSLGTNSPLHF; cdr3_nt: TGTGCCAGCAGCTTGGGGACGAATTCACCCCTCCACTTT
d_call: .; j_call: TRBJ2-3; v_call: TRBV7-2; clone_size: few; cdr3_aa: CASSQQGLIDTQYF; cdr3_nt: TGTGCCAGCAGCCAACAGGGATTGATAGATACGCAGTATTTT